One sample yielded the 13 T cell receptor beta chains listed below, sequenced in a study of identical twins. Via MiXCR, TCRdb re-called the 5' RACE reads, giving one row per CDR3 protein. The sample records fewer than 250,000 distinct CDR3 sequences, more than 6.5% being singletons. The data also belong to a second study, concerning yellow fever vaccine responses in identical twins.

Sequenced sample: memory (CD45RO+) T cells sorted from blood. The receptors were gathered from a woman in her late teens or twenties in good health.

This chain joins TRBV5-6 and TRBJ2-7; TRBD1 agrees at 9 bases. V lost 3 bases to trimming and J lost 4 bases; unmatched junction nucleotides: 8. Germline values: CDR1 SGHDT, CDR2 YYEEEE. The CDR3 covers 15 residues. The CDR3 protein is CASSYTGTGRYEQYF. Here the CDR3 DNA reads TGTGCCAGCAGCTACACCGGGACAGGGAGGTACGAGCAGTACTTC.

Remarks on this clonotype: A much larger clone sits a single nucleotide away, making a read error possible. The chain links TRBV10-2 to TRBJ2-1; D possibly corresponds to TRBD2 (5 bases). Germline CDR1 and CDR2: WSHSY and SAAADI. Trimming stripped 2 bases from V and 3 bases from J, with 11 bases between. The CDR3 is 15 amino acids. CDR3 nucleotide sequence: TGCGCCAGCAGTGAGAGGGCGGGTTTCTACAATGAGCAGTTCTTC. Amino acids: CASSERAGFYNEQFF.

This clonotype showed up just a few times. The CDR3 sequence: CSASLLRMNEQFF. For the CDR3, the DNA is TGCAGTGCTAGTTTACTAAGAATGAATGAGCAGTTCTTC. The chain employs TRBV20-1 and TRBJ2-1; D unresolved. With 3 bases removed from V and 7 bases from J, the gap between germline ends came to 13 bases. Per germline, CDR1 DFQATT and CDR2 SNEGSKA (reference sequence). The CDR3 contains 13 residues.

The genes are TRBV20-1 and TRBJ2-1; a possible D gene is TRBD2 (6 bases). In germline, CDR1 is DFQATT, CDR2 SNEGSKA (reference sequence). V was pared by 6 bases and J by 9 bases, with 21 bases between. This CDR3 region has 14 residues. The CDR3 coding sequence is TGCAGTGCCACCCGACTAGAGGCCAGGCGTGAGCAGTTCTTC. This codes for CSATRLEARREQFF.

This rearrangement joins TRBV20-1 to TRBJ1-1; D might be TRBD1 (5 bases). Germline V lookup: CDR1 DFQATT, CDR2 SNEGSKA (reference sequence). The CDR3 totals 14 residues. Trimming took off 2 bases at V and 0 bases at J, with 10 bases between the two ends. CDR3 protein: CSARSGTLNTEAFF. The CDR3 DNA follows: TGCAGTGCTAGATCCGGGACCCTGAACACTGAAGCTTTCTTT.

Many counts were recorded for this clonotype. The rearrangement uses TRBV2 and TRBJ2-3, with 7 bases matching TRBD1. This CDR3 region has 13 residues. Losses at the gene ends were 4 bases for V and 5 bases for J; bases not matched to a gene: 3. Germline V gene lookup returns CDR1 SNHLY and CDR2 FYNNEI. CDR3 amino acids: CASSGQGVDTQYF. CDR3 DNA: TGTGCCAGCAGTGGACAGGGTGTAGATACGCAGTATTTT. The full variable domain, in which reference TRBV2 and TRBJ2-3 provide the parts outside the CDR3, is EPEVTQTPSHQVTQMGQEVILRCVPISNHLYFYWYRQILGQKVEFLVSFYNNEISEKSEIFDDQFSVERPDGSNFTLKIRSTKLEDSAMYFCASSGQGVDTQYFGPGTRLTVL.

This clonotype has a count of ten or more. This chain links TRBV18 with TRBJ2-7, with 10 nucleotides matching TRBD1. Trimming cost V 6 bases and J 3 bases; bases outside gene matches: 5. There are 14 residues in the CDR3. CDR1 and CDR2 from the germline V gene are KGHSH and LQKENI. The CDR3 DNA follows: TGTGCCAGCTCGCGGGGACAGGGGTACTACGAGCAGTACTTC. This translates into CASSRGQGYYEQYF.

This clonotype was seen only a few times. The CDR3 DNA reads as TGTGCCAGCAGCCGATCTAGCGGGAGGTCCCAAGAGACCCAGTACTTC. Its translation is CASSRSSGRSQETQYF. This sequence joins TRBV7-2 and TRBJ2-5, with TRBD2 matching 11 bases. The germline V gene has CDR1 SGHTA and CDR2 FQGNSA. The CDR3 sequence is 16 residues long. The junction had 6 bases not matched to a gene; V was cut back by 5 bases and J by 1 base. The full variable domain, completed using reference TRBV7-2 and TRBJ2-5, is GAGVSQSPSNKVTEKGKDVELRCDPISGHTALYWYRQSLGQGLEFLIYFQGNSAPDKSGLPSDRFSAERTGGSVSTLTIQRTQQEDSAVYLCASSRSSGRSQETQYFGPGTRLLVL.

The rearrangement joins TRBV14 to TRBJ1-6; tentative D call: TRBD1 (6 bases). Per the germline V gene, CDR1 is SGHDN and CDR2 is FVKESK. Trimming stripped 2 bases from V and 0 bases from J, with 17 bases between. The CDR3 runs to 19 residues. CDR3 in DNA: TGTGCCAGCAGCCAACAGGCCGGACAGCTGAGCTCCTATAATTCACCCCTCCACTTT. This sequence encodes CASSQQAGQLSSYNSPLHF.

This clonotype occurred many times. V and J are TRBV6-2 or TRBV6-3 and TRBJ2-2; 9 nucleotides agree with TRBD1. The CDR3 runs 17 residues. The trim removed 4 bases at V and 3 bases at J, leaving 9 bases unmatched. Germline assignment: CDR1 MNHEY and CDR2 SVGEGT. CDR3 sequence: CASSLVSGQGYTGELFF. CDR3 DNA sequence: TGTGCCAGCAGTTTGGTCTCGGGACAGGGTTACACCGGGGAGCTGTTTTTT.

This clonotype was detected ten times or more. The rearrangement links TRBV30 to TRBJ2-2; no reliable D call. This CDR3 region has 11 residues. The V and J ends lost 3 bases and 9 bases respectively, with 8 bases between them. CDR1 is GTSNPN, CDR2 SVGIG, per germline (reference sequence). This CDR3 is CAWSPTRELFF. The CDR3 region has the DNA TGTGCCTGGAGCCCGACTCGGGAGCTGTTTTTT.

In this sample, this clonotype turned up many times. This rearrangement joins TRBV6-1 to TRBJ1-1; 10 bases agree with TRBD1. Trimming took 5 bases from V and 4 from J; bases not matched to a gene: 4. Germline CDR1 and CDR2: MNHNS and SASEGT. The CDR3 is 14 residues long. The CDR3 sequence is CASSQTGGGTEAFF. The CDR3 DNA follows: TGTGCCAGCAGTCAGACAGGGGGCGGCACTGAAGCTTTCTTT.

This clonotype was counted many times. The chain joins TRBV27 to TRBJ2-2, with D perhaps matching TRBD1 (6 bases). V gave up 2 bases and J gave up 7 bases, with 14 bases separating them. CDR1 and CDR2 from the germline V gene are MNHEY and SMNVEV (reference sequence). The CDR3 totals 15 residues. The CDR3 DNA reads as TGTGCCAGCAGTTTAGGGGGCCACAAATTCGGGGAGCTGTTTTTT. Its protein is CASSLGGHKFGELFF.